This T cell receptor (beta chain) stems from a study of cytotoxic CD8 clonotypes in ibrutinib-treated CLL. Study information: In all, under twelve patients were relapsed/refractory, some 14 were treatment-naive and some 17 were IGHV unmutated. Once patients had received a median approximately eleven months of treatment, range 6 to 36, response samples were obtained.

Study-level results: Progressing patients had sampling times that differed from those of sustained-remission patients.

The CDR3 runs to 13 residues. The V gene's germline CDR1 is MNHNY and CDR2 SVGAGI (reference sequence). Trimming removed 5 bases from V and 5 bases from J; junction bases left unmatched: 2. On this clone itself: Its antigen remains unknown.

Produced via immunoSEQ multiplex PCR; TCRdb's table is partial and in-frame only. The sample lists 200,000 or so clones; 75% to 85% were seen once. The TCR originated in a human donor with chronic lymphocytic leukemia. Sequences were derived from PBMCs, sampled after 12 months of ibrutinib treatment. The chain joins TRBV6-6 to TRBJ2-1; 8 bases match TRBD1. As DNA, the CDR3 is TGTGCCAGCAGTCCGACAGGGGACAATGAGCAGTTCTTC. Its protein is CASSPTGDNEQFF.